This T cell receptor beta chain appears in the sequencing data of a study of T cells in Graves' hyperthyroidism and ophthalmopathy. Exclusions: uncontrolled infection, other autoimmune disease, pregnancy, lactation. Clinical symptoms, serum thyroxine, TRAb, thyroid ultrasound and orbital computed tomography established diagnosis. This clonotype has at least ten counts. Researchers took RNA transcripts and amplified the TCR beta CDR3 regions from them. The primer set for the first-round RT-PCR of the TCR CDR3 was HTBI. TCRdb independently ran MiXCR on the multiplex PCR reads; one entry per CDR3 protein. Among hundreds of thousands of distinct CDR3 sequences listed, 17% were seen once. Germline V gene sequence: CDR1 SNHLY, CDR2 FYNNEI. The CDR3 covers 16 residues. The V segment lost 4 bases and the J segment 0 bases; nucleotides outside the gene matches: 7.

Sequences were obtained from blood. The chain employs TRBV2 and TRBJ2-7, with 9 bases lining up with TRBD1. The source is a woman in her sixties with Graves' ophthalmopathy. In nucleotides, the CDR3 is TGTGCCAGCAGTGTCGACGGACAGGGGAGCTCCTACGAGCAGTACTTC. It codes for CASSVDGQGSSYEQYF.